The entry that follows covers one TCR beta chain sequence. This CDR3 spans 21 amino acids. Trimming took 3 bases from V and 0 from J, leaving 32 bases between them. Germline V gives CDR1 DFQATT, CDR2 SNEGSKA (reference sequence). This sample stems from a study of blood T cell repertoires in COVID-19. Study information: Researchers got acute and convalescent COVID-19 samples from the United States, Italy and Spain. In each case, the material was cDNA or gDNA derived from T cells, B-cell-depleted T cells, or PBMCs.

Sequencing used immunoSEQ multiplex PCR; TCRdb keeps in-frame clones, though not all of them. Of around 93,000 clones in the sample, around 90% were seen once. Specimen: peripheral blood. The clonotype originates from a man between 18 and 29 years old with COVID-19, enrolled during active disease. The gene calls are TRBV20-1 and TRBJ1-1, with TRBD1 as a possible D gene (6 bases). The CDR3 DNA reads as TGCAGTGCTAGTCCTAGTAAAGGCCTTGAGGGGGAACATCTGATGAACACTGAAGCTTTCTTT. It codes for CSASPSKGLEGEHLMNTEAFF.